The 32 T cell receptor beta chains in this list originate from one sample, sequenced in a study of blood T cell repertoires in COVID-19. TCRdb's copy holds only in-frame clones and misses some; the assay was immunoSEQ multiplex PCR. The sample records roughly 76,000 clones, under 95% being singletons. The specimen sequenced was peripheral blood. The receptor set was obtained from a man aged 45-60 years with acute or convalescent COVID-19.

The chain combines TRBV30 with TRBJ2-2, with 11 bases matching TRBD1. Germline V gene data show CDR1 as GTSNPN and CDR2 as SVGIG (reference sequence). There are 15 residues in the CDR3. V was clipped by 4 bases and J by 5 bases; unmatched bases: 6. CDR3 sequence: CAWITGTGGTGELFF. The CDR3 DNA reads as TGTGCCTGGATCACGGGGACAGGGGGAACCGGGGAGCTGTTTTTT.

This chain uses TRBV30 with TRBJ1-5, with unresolved D. Trimming pared 2 bases from V and 6 bases from J, leaving 14 bases between. The CDR3 spans 14 residues. CDR1 is GTSNPN and CDR2 is SVGIG in the germline V gene (reference sequence). This chain's CDR3 is CAWSPEDLAQPQHF. CDR3 bases: TGTGCCTGGAGTCCCGAGGATCTAGCTCAGCCCCAGCATTTT.

This rearrangement joins TRBV20-1 to TRBJ2-7; 9 bases are shared with TRBD2. The CDR3 is 16 amino acids. Losses at the gene ends were 3 bases for V and 9 bases for J; bases not matched to a gene: 18. Germline CDR1 is DFQATT and CDR2 is SNEGSKA (reference sequence). The CDR3 DNA reads TGCAGTGCTAGTCGGATTAGCGGGAGATACTACGAGCGGCAGTACTTC. Translation: CSASRISGRYYERQYF.

This chain connects TRBV5-6 to TRBJ2-7; D not resolved. The CDR3 sequence is 13 residues long. Germline values: CDR1 SGHDT, CDR2 YYEEEE. V was pared by 3 bases and J by 4 bases, with 11 bases between. CDR3 DNA: TGTGCCAGCAGCTCCGCCCACCAGTACGAGCAGTACGTC. This gives the protein CASSSAHQYEQYV.

The chain joins TRBV28 to TRBJ2-7, with D perhaps TRBD1 (8 bases). Per germline, CDR1 MDHEN and CDR2 SYDVKM. Trimming removed 7 bases at V and 0 bases at J, with 13 bases between. The CDR3 loop spans 14 amino acids. CDR3 bases: TGTGCCAGCACCACAGGGGGGGGCTCCTACGAGCAGTACGTC. The encoded protein is CASTTGGGSYEQYV.

V gene TRBV28 combines with J gene TRBJ1-2, with D unresolved. The CDR3 spans 13 residues. Per germline, CDR1 MDHEN and CDR2 SYDVKM. V lost 5 bases and J 0 bases, leaving 7 bases between the germline ends. CDR3 bases: TGTGCCAGCAGTGCTATTACTAACTATGGCTACACCTTC. This translates into CASSAITNYGYTF.

This rearrangement joins TRBV9 to TRBJ2-5, with 16 positions matching TRBD2. This CDR3 has 16 residues. J gave up 7 bases and V 3 bases, and 6 bases lay outside the gene matches. The V gene's germline CDR1 is SGDLS and CDR2 YYNGEE. The CDR3 region is CASSAGLAGGTGTQYF. CDR3 sequence (DNA): TGTGCCAGCAGCGCGGGACTAGCGGGGGGGACAGGGACCCAGTACTTC.

This clone was seen once. The chain joins TRBV27 to TRBJ2-3; TRBD1 agrees at 8 bases. This CDR3 is 14 amino acids long. The V and J ends lost 5 bases and 6 bases, in that order; junction bases with no gene match: 7. CDR1 is MNHEY and CDR2 is SMNVEV in the germline V gene (reference sequence). This CDR3 is CASSRTGMGDTQYF. The CDR3 coding sequence is TGTGCCAGCAGTCGGACAGGGATGGGGGATACGCAGTATTTT.

The chain recombines TRBV4-1 with TRBJ2-7; 10 bases agree with TRBD1. The J segment lost 4 bases and the V segment lost 0 bases, leaving 6 bases of the junction unmatched. CDR3 length: 16 amino acids. The germline CDR1 and CDR2 sequences are MGHRA and YSYEKL. As DNA, the CDR3 is TGCGCCAGCAGCCAAGACCCGACAGGGGGCTTTTACGAGCAGTACTTC. It yields the protein CASSQDPTGGFYEQYF.

This chain links TRBV6-4 with TRBJ2-2, with 7 bases identical to TRBD1. Germline-derived CDR1 and CDR2 are MRHNA and SNTAGT. The CDR3 totals 14 residues. The V segment lost 3 bases and the J segment 7 bases; nucleotides outside the gene matches: 5. As DNA, the CDR3 is TGTGCCAGCAGTGAGCTAGGGGGCAGCGGGGAGCTGTTTTTT. It codes for CASSELGGSGELFF.

The rearrangement joins TRBV29-1 to TRBJ1-2; the D is unclear. The germline V and J ends were trimmed by 0 bases and 8 bases, with 22 bases remaining between them. Germline-derived CDR1 and CDR2 are SQVTM and ANQGSEA. The length of the CDR3 is 16 residues. CDR3 residues: CSVEDRGRESLFGYTF. The CDR3, as DNA: TGCAGCGTTGAAGATCGTGGCCGGGAAAGTCTATTCGGCTACACCTTC.

This clone was observed once. The V gene is TRBV19, the J gene TRBJ2-5, with 10 bases identical to TRBD1. With V trimmed by 2 bases and J by 1 base, 4 bases remained unmatched. Germline V lookup: CDR1 LNHDA, CDR2 SQIVND (reference sequence). The CDR3 covers 16 residues. The DNA of the CDR3 is TGTGCCAGTAGTATACCCCGGACAGGGGGCCAAGAGACCCAGTACTTC. As protein: CASSIPRTGGQETQYF.

There are a few counts of this clone. The V call is TRBV29-1, the J call TRBJ1-2, with D perhaps TRBD1 (6 bases). Per the germline V gene, CDR1 is SQVTM and CDR2 is ANQGSEA. The germline V and J ends were trimmed by 7 bases and 4 bases, with 13 bases remaining between them. CDR3 length: 12 residues. The CDR3 loop reads CSAKTGLYGYTF. CDR3 nucleotide sequence: TGCAGCGCAAAGACAGGCCTCTATGGCTACACCTTC.

The rearrangement uses TRBV4-1 and TRBJ1-5; 11 bases align to TRBD1. The CDR3 contains 17 residues. With 2 bases clipped from V and 2 bases from J, the junction kept 5 bases outside the gene matches. Germline V gene sequence: CDR1 MGHRA, CDR2 YSYEKL. The CDR3 protein is CASSQPDRGPGNQPQHF. The DNA for the CDR3 is TGCGCCAGCAGCCAACCGGACAGGGGGCCAGGCAATCAGCCCCAGCATTTT.

This CDR3 is CASSIQGGDGYTF. The CDR3, as DNA: TGTGCCAGTAGTATACAGGGTGGAGATGGCTACACCTTC. The J gene is TRBJ1-2, the V gene TRBV19, with D possibly being TRBD1 (5 bases). Per the germline V gene, CDR1 is LNHDA and CDR2 is SQIVND (reference sequence). V gave up 2 bases and J gave up 6 bases, with 10 bases separating them. The CDR3 is 13 amino acids.

The genes are TRBV28 and TRBJ1-5; perhaps TRBD1 as D (6 bases). Germline values: CDR1 MDHEN, CDR2 SYDVKM. Trimming cost V 6 bases and J 4 bases, with 16 bases left between them. This CDR3 is 15 amino acids long. CDR3 region: CASRGHGGGNQPQHF. The CDR3 region has the DNA TGTGCCAGCAGGGGACATGGGGGCGGGAATCAGCCCCAGCATTTT.

The rearrangement uses TRBV28 and TRBJ1-2; no definite D call. Germline V gene data show CDR1 as MDHEN and CDR2 as SYDVKM. Between the trimmed V and J ends, which lost 5 bases and 3 bases, there was a span of 13 bases. The CDR3 is made up of 14 amino acids. The CDR3 here is CASSPGSGYYGYTF. The CDR3 DNA is TGTGCCAGCAGTCCGGGGTCAGGCTACTATGGCTACACCTTC.

The chain has TRBV11-2 and TRBJ2-1; D remains ambiguous. CDR3 length: 13 amino acids. The germline V gene encodes CDR1 SGHAT and CDR2 FQNNGV. V lost 3 bases and J 9 bases, leaving 12 bases between the germline ends. The chain's CDR3 is CASSFRLISEQFF. The CDR3 bases are TGTGCCAGCAGCTTTAGACTTATTAGTGAGCAGTTCTTC.

This chain links TRBV4-1 with TRBJ2-2, with a weak D call TRBD1 (6 bases). This CDR3 contains 15 residues. Germline V lookup: CDR1 MGHRA, CDR2 YSYEKL. Trimming shortened V by 2 bases and J by 3 bases, and 10 bases separated the two germline ends. This CDR3 reads CASSQKTGYTGELFF. In nucleotides, the CDR3 is TGCGCCAGCAGCCAAAAAACAGGGTACACCGGGGAGCTGTTTTTT.

V is TRBV15 and J is TRBJ2-1; D is perhaps TRBD2 (6 bases). The V end lost 5 bases, the J end lost 2 bases, and 10 bases lay between the germline ends. The CDR3 extends over 14 amino acids. The germline V gene encodes CDR1 LNHNV and CDR2 YYDKDF (reference sequence). The CDR3 sequence is CATSYAGTYNEQFF. CDR3 nucleotide sequence: TGTGCCACCAGCTACGCGGGGACCTACAATGAGCAGTTCTTC.

The chain uses TRBV28 and TRBJ1-2; D ambiguous. The V gene's germline CDR1 is MDHEN and CDR2 SYDVKM. V lost 2 bases and J lost 3, with 10 bases in between. This CDR3 has 14 amino acids. CDR3 in DNA: TGTGCCAGCAGTTTACGGCGGAGGGACTATGGCTACACCTTC. The encoded protein is CASSLRRRDYGYTF.

Remarks on this clone: This sample includes further DNA sequences coding for the same CDR3. The chain combines TRBV5-1 with TRBJ1-2, with 8 bases aligning to TRBD1. CDR1 and CDR2 from the germline V gene are SGHRS and YFSETQ. CDR3 length: 13 amino acids. The ends lost 4 bases at V and 8 bases at J; junction bases unmatched: 7. The CDR3 DNA reads as TGCGCCAGCAGCCTCGGACAGGGAGAGGGCTACACCTTC. Translating it yields CASSLGQGEGYTF.

V is TRBV28 and J is TRBJ1-5; the D is unclear. CDR1 and CDR2 (germline): MDHEN, SYDVKM. The germline V and J ends were trimmed by 6 bases and 4 bases, with 16 bases remaining between them. The CDR3 totals 15 residues. The CDR3, as DNA: TGTGCCAGCAGCCGCGCGCGGTCGGGGAATCAGCCCCAGCATTTT. It translates to CASSRARSGNQPQHF.

The chain links TRBV19 to TRBJ2-2; maybe TRBD1 (6 bases). This CDR3 region has 16 residues. In germline, CDR1 is LNHDA, CDR2 SQIVND (reference sequence). V was shortened by 10 bases and J by 2 bases, with 20 bases between the two germline ends. CDR3 sequence: CANINRAGDNTGELFF. CDR3 bases: TGTGCCAATATCAACAGGGCTGGGGATAACACCGGGGAGCTGTTTTTT.

CDR3 region: CASSWGLAASGTQYF. The DNA for the CDR3 is TGTGCCAGCAGCTGGGGACTAGCGGCCTCGGGGACCCAGTACTTC. The chain joins TRBV7-9 to TRBJ2-5; 11 bases fit TRBD2. Germline loops: CDR1 SEHNR, CDR2 FQNEAQ (reference sequence). The CDR3 contains 15 residues. V was pared by 4 bases and J by 7 bases, with 8 bases of the junction left unmatched.

The chain is built from TRBV6-2 or TRBV6-3 and TRBJ2-2, with 8 nucleotides matching TRBD2. J gave up 4 bases and V 0 bases, and 7 bases lay outside the gene matches. The CDR3 consists of 17 residues. Germline assignment: CDR1 MNHEY and CDR2 SVGEGT. CDR3 sequence (DNA): TGTGCCAGCAGTTACTCGGGCGGGAGGCCGGGCACCGGGGAGCTGTTTTTT. Its protein is CASSYSGGRPGTGELFF.

This rearrangement joins TRBV27 to TRBJ2-5, with 10 bases lining up with TRBD2. The CDR3 covers 16 residues. V was clipped by 5 bases and J by 1 base; unmatched bases: 7. Germline CDR1 MNHEY, CDR2 SMNVEV (reference sequence). The CDR3 region is CASSTKSSGSQETQYF. CDR3 bases: TGTGCCAGCAGTACCAAGTCTAGCGGGAGCCAAGAGACCCAGTACTTC.

The CDR3 loop reads CASSSQLMNTEAFF. The CDR3 bases are TGTGCCAGCAGCTCACAGCTAATGAACACTGAAGCTTTCTTT. The chain combines TRBV7-2 with TRBJ1-1; D unresolved. Trimming left V 4 bases short and J 0 bases short, with 9 bases between. Germline V gives CDR1 SGHTA, CDR2 FQGNSA. This CDR3 is 14 amino acids long.

The rearrangement joins TRBV13 to TRBJ2-7; TRBD1 matches 10 bases. Germline lookup yields CDR1 PRHDT and CDR2 FYEKMQ (reference sequence). V lost 4 bases and J lost 6; bases outside the gene matches: 6. CDR3 length: 14 amino acids. The CDR3 DNA is TGTGCCAGCAGCTCCAGACAGGGGGCTATCGAGCAGTACTTC. Protein product: CASSSRQGAIEQYF.

This chain links TRBV11-2 with TRBJ2-1; 9 nucleotides agree with TRBD1. CDR3 length: 13 amino acids. Germline CDR1 and CDR2: SGHAT and FQNNGV. With 3 bases clipped from V and 9 bases from J, the junction kept 3 bases outside the gene matches. CDR3 sequence (DNA): TGTGCCAGCAGCTTCGGACAGGGGTTTGAGCAGTTCTTC. Its translation is CASSFGQGFEQFF.

V gene TRBV6-5 combines with J gene TRBJ1-2; D is unresolved. Germline V gene data show CDR1 as MNHEY and CDR2 as SVGAGI. Deletions cut 2 bases from V and 4 bases from J, with 11 bases between. The CDR3 runs 14 residues. CDR3 in DNA: TGTGCCAGCAGTTACAGGCGGGCTGCCTATGGCTACACCTTC. Its protein is CASSYRRAAYGYTF.

The chain recombines TRBV2 with TRBJ2-2, with unresolved D. CDR1 is SNHLY and CDR2 is FYNNEI in the germline V gene. The CDR3 sequence is 16 residues long. Trimming took 4 bases from V and 3 from J, leaving 15 bases between them. CDR3 nucleotide sequence: TGTGCCAGCAGTGCTACCGGTCCCTCCTACACCGGGGAGCTGTTTTTT. Protein sequence: CASSATGPSYTGELFF. Together with reference TRBV2 and TRBJ2-2, the CDR3 gives the full variable domain: EPEVTQTPSHQVTQMGQEVILRCVPISNHLYFYWYRQILGQKVEFLVSFYNNEISEKSEIFDDQFSVERPDGSNFTLKIRSTKLEDSAMYFCASSATGPSYTGELFFGEGSRLTVL.